Listed here is a single TCR beta chain. Its target is not known. CDR3 size: 14 residues. The V end was cut by 0 bases, the J end by 11 bases, with 16 bases between. Germline V gene sequence: CDR1 SGHTA, CDR2 FQGTGA. When replicate PCRs were run on unsorted PBMC, they used 300 ng DNA, some 31,000 T cell genomes. Assay used: immunoSEQ multiplex PCR; TCRdb lists only in-frame clones, some missing. Of hundreds of thousands of clones listed, roughly 83% are singletons. These data belong to a study of shared clonotypes between healthy human individuals. Study in general: Donors were two women and a few men aged 18 to 49.

Whole-study results and caveats: Sampling included only blood; tissue repertoires likely differ.

The chain links TRBV7-3 to TRBJ1-1; possible D gene TRBD1, 5 bases. Sequenced material: PBMCs. The clonotype comes from a woman in her thirties or forties in good health. Some clones in this sample may be carry-over from other donors' samples. The DNA for the CDR3 is TGTGCCAGCAGCTTAACCCCCGACAGCCGTGGCGCTTTCTTT. Protein: CASSLTPDSRGAFF.